In its sample, the clone carrying this T cell receptor (beta chain) was seen many times. This record belongs to a study of T cells in Graves' hyperthyroidism and ophthalmopathy. Trimming stripped 1 base from V and 3 bases from J, with 10 bases between. The germline gives CDR1 MDHEN, CDR2 SYDVKM. The length of the CDR3 is 14 residues. The study excluded patients with uncontrolled infection, other autoimmune disease, pregnancy or lactation. Out of approximately 9.9 ml of fresh peripheral blood came the PBMCs. Amplification of TCR beta CDR3 regions was performed using RNA transcripts as template. TCR CDR3 underwent first-round RT-PCR with the HTBI primer set. TCRdb reprocessed the multiplex PCR reads with MiXCR, giving one entry per CDR3 protein. The sample has under 350,000 distinct CDR3 sequences, over 15% seen once.

The origin of this receptor is a woman aged 55-70 years with Graves' ophthalmopathy. The chain links TRBV28 to TRBJ2-7; D may be TRBD1 (6 bases). Sequencing was performed on blood. CDR3 residues: CASSLYGTYYEQYF. In nucleotides, the CDR3 is TGTGCCAGCAGTTTATACGGGACATACTACGAGCAGTACTTC.